This T cell receptor beta chain was sequenced during a study of T cells in Graves' hyperthyroidism and ophthalmopathy. Across the study: Peripheral blood specimens were obtained at initial diagnosis, prior to any treatment.

Findings and limits, study-wide: Stable hyperthyroidism was told apart from ophthalmopathy by a model built on 13 V-J features.

Amplified regions were TCR beta CDR3 sequences from RNA transcripts. Primed by the HTBI set, a first-round RT-PCR was run on the TCR CDR3. One entry per CDR3 protein results from TCRdb running MiXCR on the multiplex PCR reads. In the table there are 250,000 to 300,000 distinct CDR3 sequences, roughly 15% of which are singletons. V shed 2 bases and J 3 bases; nucleotides not matched to a gene: 6. This CDR3 contains 15 residues. The V gene's germline CDR1 is GTSNPN and CDR2 SVGIG (reference sequence). Patients showing uncontrolled infection, other autoimmune disease, pregnancy or lactation were ineligible. Each diagnosis was grounded in clinical symptoms, serum thyroxine and TRAb, thyroid ultrasound, and orbital computed tomography. This clonotype was seen repeatedly, ten times or more. Its antigen is currently unknown.

This TCR was sampled from a woman aged 40 to 50 with Graves' hyperthyroidism. The sample consisted of blood. This chain uses TRBV30 with TRBJ1-2; 10 bases map to TRBD1. CDR3 region: CAWSRDRGMHYGYTF. CDR3 bases: TGTGCCTGGAGTCGGGACAGGGGAATGCACTATGGCTACACCTTC.